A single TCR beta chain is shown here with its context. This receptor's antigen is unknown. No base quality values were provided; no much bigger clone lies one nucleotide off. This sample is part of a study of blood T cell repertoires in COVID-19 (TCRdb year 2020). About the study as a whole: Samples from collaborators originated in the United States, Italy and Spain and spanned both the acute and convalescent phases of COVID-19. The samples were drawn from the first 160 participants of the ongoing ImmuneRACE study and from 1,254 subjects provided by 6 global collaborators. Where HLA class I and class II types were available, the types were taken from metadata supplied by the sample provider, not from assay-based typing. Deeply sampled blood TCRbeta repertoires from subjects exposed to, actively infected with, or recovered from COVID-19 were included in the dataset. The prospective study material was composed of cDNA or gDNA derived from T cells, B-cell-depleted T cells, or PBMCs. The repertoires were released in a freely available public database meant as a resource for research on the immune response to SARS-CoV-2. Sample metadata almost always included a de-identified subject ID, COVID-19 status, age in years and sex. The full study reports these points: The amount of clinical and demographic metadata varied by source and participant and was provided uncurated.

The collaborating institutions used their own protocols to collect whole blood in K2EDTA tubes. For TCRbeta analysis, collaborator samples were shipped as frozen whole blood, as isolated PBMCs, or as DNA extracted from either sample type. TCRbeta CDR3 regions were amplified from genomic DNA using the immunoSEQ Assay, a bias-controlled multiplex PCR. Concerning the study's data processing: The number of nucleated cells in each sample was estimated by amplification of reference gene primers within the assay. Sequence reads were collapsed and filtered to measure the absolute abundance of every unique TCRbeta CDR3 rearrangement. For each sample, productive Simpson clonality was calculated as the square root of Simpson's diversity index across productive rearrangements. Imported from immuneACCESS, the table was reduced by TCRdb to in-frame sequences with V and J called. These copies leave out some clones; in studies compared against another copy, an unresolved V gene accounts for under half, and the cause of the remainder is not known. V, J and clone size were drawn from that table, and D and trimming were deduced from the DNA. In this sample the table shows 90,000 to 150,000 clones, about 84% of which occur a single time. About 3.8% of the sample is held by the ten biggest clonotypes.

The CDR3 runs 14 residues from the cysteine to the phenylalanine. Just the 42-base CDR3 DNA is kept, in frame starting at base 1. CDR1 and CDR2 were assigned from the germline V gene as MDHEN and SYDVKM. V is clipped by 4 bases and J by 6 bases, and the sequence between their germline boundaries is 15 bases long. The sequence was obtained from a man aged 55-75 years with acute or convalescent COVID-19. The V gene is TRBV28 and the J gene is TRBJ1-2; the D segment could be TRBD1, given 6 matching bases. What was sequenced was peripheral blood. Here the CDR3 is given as CASSWGLPKDGYTF. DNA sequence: TGTGCCAGCAGTTGGGGGCTCCCTAAAGATGGCTACACCTTC.